This T cell receptor beta chain was sequenced during a study of T-cell reconstitution after alpha-beta-depleted transplantation in children. Ten or more counts support this clonotype. Preparation of the TCRbeta library was carried out with unique molecular identifiers. TCRdb used MiXCR to reprocess the PCR reads, holding one entry per CDR3 protein. The sample has around 240,000 distinct CDR3 sequences, over 9.5% seen once. Deletions cut 4 bases from V and 3 bases from J, with 6 bases between. The CDR3 covers 12 residues. Here the sequenced sample was PBMCs from the stem cell graft donor, taken from the stem cell graft. This chain joins TRBV12-3 or TRBV12-4 and TRBJ1-1; D remains unclear. This clonotype originated in a human donor who donated a stem cell graft to a child with SCID. The CDR3 reads CASSWLDTEAFF. The CDR3 DNA follows: TGTGCCAGCAGTTGGTTGGACACTGAAGCTTTCTTT.